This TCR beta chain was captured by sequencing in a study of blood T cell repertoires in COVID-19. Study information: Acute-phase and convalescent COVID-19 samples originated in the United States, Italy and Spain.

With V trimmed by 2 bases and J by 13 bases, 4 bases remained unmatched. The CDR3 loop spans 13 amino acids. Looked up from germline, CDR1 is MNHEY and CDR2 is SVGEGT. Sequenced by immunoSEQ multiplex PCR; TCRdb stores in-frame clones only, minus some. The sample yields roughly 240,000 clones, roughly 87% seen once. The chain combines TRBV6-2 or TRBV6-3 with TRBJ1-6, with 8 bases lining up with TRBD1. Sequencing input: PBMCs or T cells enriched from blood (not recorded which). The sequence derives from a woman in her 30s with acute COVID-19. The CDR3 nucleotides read TGTGCCAGCAGTTACCCGGGACAGGCTCCCCTCCACTTT. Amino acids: CASSYPGQAPLHF.